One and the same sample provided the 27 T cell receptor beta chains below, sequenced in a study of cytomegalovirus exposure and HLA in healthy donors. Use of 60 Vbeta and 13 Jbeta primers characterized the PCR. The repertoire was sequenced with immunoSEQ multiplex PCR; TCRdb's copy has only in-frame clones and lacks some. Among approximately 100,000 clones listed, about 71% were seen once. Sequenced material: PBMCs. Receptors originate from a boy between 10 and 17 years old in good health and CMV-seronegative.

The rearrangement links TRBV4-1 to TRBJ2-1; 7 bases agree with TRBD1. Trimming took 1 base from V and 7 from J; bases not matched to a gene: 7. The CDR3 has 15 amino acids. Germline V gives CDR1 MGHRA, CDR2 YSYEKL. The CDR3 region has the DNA TGCGCCAGCAGCCAAGTAGTAACAGGGGTAAATGAGCAGTTCTTC. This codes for CASSQVVTGVNEQFF.

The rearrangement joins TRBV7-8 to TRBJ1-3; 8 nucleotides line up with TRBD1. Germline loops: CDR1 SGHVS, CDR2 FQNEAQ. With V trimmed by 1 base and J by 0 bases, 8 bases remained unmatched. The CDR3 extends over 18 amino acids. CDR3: CASSLVSTGASSGNTIYF. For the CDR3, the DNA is TGTGCCAGCAGCTTAGTTTCGACAGGGGCGAGCTCTGGAAACACCATATATTTT.

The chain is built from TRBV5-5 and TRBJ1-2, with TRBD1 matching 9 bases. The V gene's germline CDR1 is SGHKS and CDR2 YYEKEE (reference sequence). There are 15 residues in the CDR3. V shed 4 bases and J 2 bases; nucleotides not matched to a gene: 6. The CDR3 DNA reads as TGTGCCAGCAGCCGGGGACAGGGACAAAACTATGGCTACACCTTC. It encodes CASSRGQGQNYGYTF. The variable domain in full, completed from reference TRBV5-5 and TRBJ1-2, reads DAGVTQSPTHLIKTRGQQVTLRCSPISGHKSVSWYQQVLGQGPQFIFQYYEKEERGRGNFPDRFSARQFPNYSSELNVNALLLGDSALYLCASSRGQGQNYGYTFGSGTRLTVV.

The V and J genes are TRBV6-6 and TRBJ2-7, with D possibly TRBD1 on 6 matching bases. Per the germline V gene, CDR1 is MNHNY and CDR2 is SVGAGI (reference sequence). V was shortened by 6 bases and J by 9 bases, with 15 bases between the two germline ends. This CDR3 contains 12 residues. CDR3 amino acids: CASRPTRGPQYF. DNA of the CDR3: TGTGCCAGCAGGCCAACCAGGGGTCCGCAGTACTTC.

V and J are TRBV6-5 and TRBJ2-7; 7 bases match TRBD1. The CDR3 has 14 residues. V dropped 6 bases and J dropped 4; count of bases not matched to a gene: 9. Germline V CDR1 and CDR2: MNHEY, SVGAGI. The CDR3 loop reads CASRLDRDAYEQYF. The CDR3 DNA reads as TGTGCCAGCAGACTAGACAGGGATGCTTACGAGCAGTACTTC.

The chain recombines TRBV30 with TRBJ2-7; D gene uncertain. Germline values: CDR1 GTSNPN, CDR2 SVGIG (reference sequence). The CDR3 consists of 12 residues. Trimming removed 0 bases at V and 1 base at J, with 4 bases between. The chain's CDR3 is CAWSVQSYEQYF. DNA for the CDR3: TGTGCCTGGAGTGTACAGTCCTACGAGCAGTACTTC.

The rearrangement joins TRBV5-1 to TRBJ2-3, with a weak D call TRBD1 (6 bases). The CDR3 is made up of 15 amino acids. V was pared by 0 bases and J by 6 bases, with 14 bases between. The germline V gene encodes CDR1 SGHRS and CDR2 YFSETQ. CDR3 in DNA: TGCGCCAGCAGCTTGGCGACAGGTTCCGGCGATACGCAGTATTTT. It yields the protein CASSLATGSGDTQYF.

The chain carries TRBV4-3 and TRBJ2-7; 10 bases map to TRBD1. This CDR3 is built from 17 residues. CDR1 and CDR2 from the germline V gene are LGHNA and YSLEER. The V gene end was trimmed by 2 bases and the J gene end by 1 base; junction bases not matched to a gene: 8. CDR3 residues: CASSQQAGTGVSYEQYF. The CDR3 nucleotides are TGCGCCAGCAGCCAACAGGCCGGGACAGGGGTTTCCTACGAGCAGTACTTC.

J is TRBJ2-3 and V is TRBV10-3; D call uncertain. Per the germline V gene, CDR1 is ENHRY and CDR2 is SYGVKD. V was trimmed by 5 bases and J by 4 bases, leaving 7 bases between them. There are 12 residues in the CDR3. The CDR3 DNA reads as TGTGCCATCAGTCTAGAGGCAGATACGCAGTATTTT. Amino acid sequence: CAISLEADTQYF.

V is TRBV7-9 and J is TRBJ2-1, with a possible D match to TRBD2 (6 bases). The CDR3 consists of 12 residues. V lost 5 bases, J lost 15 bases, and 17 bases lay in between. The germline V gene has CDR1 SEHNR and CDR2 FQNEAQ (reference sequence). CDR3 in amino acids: CASSPEGLGLFF. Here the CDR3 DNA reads TGTGCCAGCAGCCCGGAGGGGCTAGGGTTGTTCTTC.

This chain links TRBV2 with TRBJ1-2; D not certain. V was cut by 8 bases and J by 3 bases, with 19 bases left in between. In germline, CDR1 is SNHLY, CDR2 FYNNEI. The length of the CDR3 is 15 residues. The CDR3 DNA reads TGTGCCAGCGGAAGGACCATGGAGGTTGACTATGGCTACACCTTC. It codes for CASGRTMEVDYGYTF.

The CDR3 region is CASRPTGFDEQYF. In DNA form, the CDR3 reads TGTGCCAGCAGACCCACAGGGTTCGACGAGCAGTACTTC. V gene TRBV6-7 combines with J gene TRBJ2-7; the D gene is possibly TRBD1 (6 bases). TRBV6-7 is an ORF for which the function is uncertain. V was trimmed by 6 bases and J by 5 bases, leaving 14 bases between them. The CDR3 runs to 13 residues.

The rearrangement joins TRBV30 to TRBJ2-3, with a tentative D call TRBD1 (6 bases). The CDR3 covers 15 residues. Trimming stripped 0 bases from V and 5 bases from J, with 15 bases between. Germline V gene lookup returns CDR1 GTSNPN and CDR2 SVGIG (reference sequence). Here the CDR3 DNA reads TGTGCCTGGAGTGTGGACAGACTCAAAGGAGATACGCAGTATTTT. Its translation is CAWSVDRLKGDTQYF. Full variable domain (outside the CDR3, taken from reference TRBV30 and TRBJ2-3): SQTIHQWPATLVQPVGSPLSLECTVEGTSNPNLYWYRQAAGRGLQLLFYSVGIGQISSEVPQNLSASRPQDRQFILSSKKLLLSDSGFYLCAWSVDRLKGDTQYFGPGTRLTVL.

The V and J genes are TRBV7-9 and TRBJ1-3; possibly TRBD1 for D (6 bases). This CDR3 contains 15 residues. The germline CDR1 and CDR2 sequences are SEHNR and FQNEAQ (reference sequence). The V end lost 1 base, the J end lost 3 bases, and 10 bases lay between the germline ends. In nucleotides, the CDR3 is TGTGCCAGCAGCTTAGACAGGGTGGTTGGAAACACCATATATTTT. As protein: CASSLDRVVGNTIYF.

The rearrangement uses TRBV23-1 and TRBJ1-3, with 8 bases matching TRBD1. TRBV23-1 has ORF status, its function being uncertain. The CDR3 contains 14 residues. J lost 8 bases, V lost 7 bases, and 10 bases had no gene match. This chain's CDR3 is CASTPLDRVDTIYF. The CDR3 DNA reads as TGCGCCAGCACGCCCCTGGACAGGGTTGACACCATATATTTT.

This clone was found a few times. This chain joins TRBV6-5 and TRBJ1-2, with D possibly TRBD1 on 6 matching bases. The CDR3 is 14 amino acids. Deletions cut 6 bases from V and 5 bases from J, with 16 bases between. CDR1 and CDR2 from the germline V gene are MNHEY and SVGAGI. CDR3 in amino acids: CASRGSQGPYGYTF. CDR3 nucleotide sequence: TGTGCCAGCAGGGGATCACAGGGACCGTATGGCTACACCTTC.

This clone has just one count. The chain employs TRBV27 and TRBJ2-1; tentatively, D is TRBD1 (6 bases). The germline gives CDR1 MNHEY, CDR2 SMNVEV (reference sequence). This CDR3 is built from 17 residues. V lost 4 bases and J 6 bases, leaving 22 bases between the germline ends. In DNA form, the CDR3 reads TGTGCCAGCAGTTCCGAGATTCTTTCCCGACAGGTCAATGAGCAGTTCTTC. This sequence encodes CASSSEILSRQVNEQFF.

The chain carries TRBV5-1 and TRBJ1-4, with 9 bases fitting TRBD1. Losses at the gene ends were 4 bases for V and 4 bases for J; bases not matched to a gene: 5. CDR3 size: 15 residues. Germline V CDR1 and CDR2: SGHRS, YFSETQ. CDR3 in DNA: TGCGCCAGCAGCGTGGGACAGGGCCTTAATGAAAAACTGTTTTTT. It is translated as CASSVGQGLNEKLFF.

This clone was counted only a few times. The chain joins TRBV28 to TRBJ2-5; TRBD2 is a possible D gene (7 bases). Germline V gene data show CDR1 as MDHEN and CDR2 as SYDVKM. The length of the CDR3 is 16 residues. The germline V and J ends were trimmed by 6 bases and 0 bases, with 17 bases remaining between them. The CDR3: CASSSLGGGYQETQYF. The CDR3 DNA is TGTGCCAGCAGCTCCCTAGGGGGGGGATACCAAGAGACCCAGTACTTC.

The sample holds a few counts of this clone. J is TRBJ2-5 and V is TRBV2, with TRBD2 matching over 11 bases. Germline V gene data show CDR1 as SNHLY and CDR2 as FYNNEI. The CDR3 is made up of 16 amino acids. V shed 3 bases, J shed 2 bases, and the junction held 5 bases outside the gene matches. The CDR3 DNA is TGTGCCAGCAGTGACGGGCTAGCGGGGGGACAAGAGACCCAGTACTTC. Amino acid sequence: CASSDGLAGGQETQYF.

CDR3 sequence reads: CSVPFPSTDTQYF. DNA for the CDR3: TGCAGCGTCCCGTTCCCTAGCACAGATACGCAGTATTTT. The V call is TRBV29-1, the J call TRBJ2-3; D gene uncertain. This CDR3 contains 13 residues. V dropped 6 bases and J dropped 0 bases, with 10 bases sitting between them. In germline, CDR1 is SQVTM, CDR2 ANQGSEA.

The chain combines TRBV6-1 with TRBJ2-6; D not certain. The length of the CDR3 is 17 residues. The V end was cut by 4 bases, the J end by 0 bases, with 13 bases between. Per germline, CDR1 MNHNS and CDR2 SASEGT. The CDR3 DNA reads TGTGCCAGCAGTGCCAAGCTATCAACCTCTGGGGCCAACGTCCTGACTTTC. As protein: CASSAKLSTSGANVLTF.

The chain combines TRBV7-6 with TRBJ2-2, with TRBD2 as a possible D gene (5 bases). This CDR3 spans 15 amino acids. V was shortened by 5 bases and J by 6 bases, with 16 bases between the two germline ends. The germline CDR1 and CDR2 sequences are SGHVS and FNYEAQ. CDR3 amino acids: CASSRTGDVSGELFF. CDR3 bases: TGTGCCAGCAGCCGGACTGGAGACGTTTCCGGGGAGCTGTTTTTT.

The CDR3 DNA follows: TGTGCCAGCAGCTTAGAGTCTCGGGATCAGCCCCAGCATTTT. As protein: CASSLESRDQPQHF. The chain couples TRBV7-9 to TRBJ1-5; no firm D call. V dropped 1 base and J dropped 5 bases, with 9 bases sitting between them. The germline V gene has CDR1 SEHNR and CDR2 FQNEAQ (reference sequence). The CDR3 spans 14 residues.

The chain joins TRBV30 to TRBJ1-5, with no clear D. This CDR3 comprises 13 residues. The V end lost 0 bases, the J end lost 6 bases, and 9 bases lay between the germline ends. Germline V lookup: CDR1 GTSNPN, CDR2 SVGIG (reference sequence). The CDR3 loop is CAWSVDGSQPQHF. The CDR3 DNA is TGTGCCTGGAGTGTTGATGGTAGTCAGCCCCAGCATTTT.

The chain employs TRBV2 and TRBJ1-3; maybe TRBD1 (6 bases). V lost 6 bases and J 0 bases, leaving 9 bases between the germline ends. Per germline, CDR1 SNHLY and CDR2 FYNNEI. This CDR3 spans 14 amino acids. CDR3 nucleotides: TGTGCCAGCAGGACAGGCTACTCTGGAAACACCATATATTTT. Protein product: CASRTGYSGNTIYF. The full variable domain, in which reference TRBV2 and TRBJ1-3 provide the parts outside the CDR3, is EPEVTQTPSHQVTQMGQEVILRCVPISNHLYFYWYRQILGQKVEFLVSFYNNEISEKSEIFDDQFSVERPDGSNFTLKIRSTKLEDSAMYFCASRTGYSGNTIYFGEGSWLTVV.

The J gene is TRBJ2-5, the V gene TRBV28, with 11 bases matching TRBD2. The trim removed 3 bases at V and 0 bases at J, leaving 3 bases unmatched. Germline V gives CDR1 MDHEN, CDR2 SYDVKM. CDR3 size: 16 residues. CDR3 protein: CASSFPTSGNQETQYF. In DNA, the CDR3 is TGTGCCAGCAGTTTTCCGACTAGCGGGAACCAAGAGACCCAGTACTTC.